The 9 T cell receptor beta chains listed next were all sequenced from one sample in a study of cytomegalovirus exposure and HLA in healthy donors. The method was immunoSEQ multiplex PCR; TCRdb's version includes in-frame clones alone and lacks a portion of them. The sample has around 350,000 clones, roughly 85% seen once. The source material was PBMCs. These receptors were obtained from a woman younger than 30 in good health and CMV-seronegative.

CDR3 DNA: TGTGCCTGGAGCCCCATAGGGACAGTCTCTGGAAACACCATATATTTT. Encoded protein: CAWSPIGTVSGNTIYF. This chain links TRBV30 with TRBJ1-3, with 7 bases matching TRBD1. This CDR3 has 16 amino acids. CDR1 GTSNPN and CDR2 SVGIG come from the germline V gene (reference sequence). The junction had 8 bases not matched to a gene; V was cut back by 3 bases and J by 0 bases.

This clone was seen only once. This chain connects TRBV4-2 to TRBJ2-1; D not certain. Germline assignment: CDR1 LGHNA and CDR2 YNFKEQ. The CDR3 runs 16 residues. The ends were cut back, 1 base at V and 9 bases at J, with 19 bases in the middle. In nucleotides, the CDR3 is TGTGCCAGCAGCCAAGTCTTCGCAGGCGCTGTGGTTGAGCAGTTCTTC. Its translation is CASSQVFAGAVVEQFF.

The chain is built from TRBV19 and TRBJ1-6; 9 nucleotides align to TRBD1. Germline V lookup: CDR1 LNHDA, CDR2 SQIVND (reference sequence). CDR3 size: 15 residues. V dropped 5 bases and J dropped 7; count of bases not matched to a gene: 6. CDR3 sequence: CASSPTGGENSPLHF. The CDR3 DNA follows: TGTGCCAGTAGTCCAACAGGGGGCGAGAATTCACCCCTCCACTTT.

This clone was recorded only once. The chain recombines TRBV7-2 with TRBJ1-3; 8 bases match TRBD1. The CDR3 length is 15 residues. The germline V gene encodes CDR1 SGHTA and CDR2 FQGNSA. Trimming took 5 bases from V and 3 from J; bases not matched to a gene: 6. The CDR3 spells CASSPRTGFGNTIYF. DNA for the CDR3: TGTGCCAGCAGCCCGCGGACAGGGTTTGGAAACACCATATATTTT.

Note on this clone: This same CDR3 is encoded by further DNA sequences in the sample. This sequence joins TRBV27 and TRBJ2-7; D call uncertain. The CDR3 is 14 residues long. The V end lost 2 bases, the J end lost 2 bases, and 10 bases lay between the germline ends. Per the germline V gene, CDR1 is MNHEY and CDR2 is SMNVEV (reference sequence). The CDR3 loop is CASSLAGTTYEQYF. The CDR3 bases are TGTGCCAGCAGTTTAGCTGGCACGACCTACGAGCAGTACTTC.

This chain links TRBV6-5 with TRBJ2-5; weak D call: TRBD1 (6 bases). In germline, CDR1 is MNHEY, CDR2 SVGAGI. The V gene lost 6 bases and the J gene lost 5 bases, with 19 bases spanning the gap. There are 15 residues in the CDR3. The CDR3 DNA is TGTGCCAGCAGCAGCGATCTAGTGCAGGGGGAGACCCAGTACTTC. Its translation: CASSSDLVQGETQYF.

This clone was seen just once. In DNA form, the CDR3 reads TGTGCCAGCAGTTTGAACAGCCCAACTAATGAAAAACTGTTTTTT. Its translation: CASSLNSPTNEKLFF. The chain recombines TRBV6-6 with TRBJ1-4; D not resolved. In germline, CDR1 is MNHNY, CDR2 SVGAGI (reference sequence). V lost 4 bases and J lost 0, with 9 bases in between. The CDR3 runs to 15 residues.

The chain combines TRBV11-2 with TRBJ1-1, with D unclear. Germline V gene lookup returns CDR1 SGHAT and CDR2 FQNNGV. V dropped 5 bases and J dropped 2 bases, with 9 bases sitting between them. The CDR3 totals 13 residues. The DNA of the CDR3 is TGTGCCAGCAGCCTGGAGATTAACACTGAAGCTTTCTTT. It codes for CASSLEINTEAFF.

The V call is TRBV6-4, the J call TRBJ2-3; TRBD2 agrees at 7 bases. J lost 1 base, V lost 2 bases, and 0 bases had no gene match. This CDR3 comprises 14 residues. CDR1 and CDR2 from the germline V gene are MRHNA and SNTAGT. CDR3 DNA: TGTGCCAGCAGTGACCGGGGGGGCACAGATACGCAGTATTTT. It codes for CASSDRGGTDTQYF.